The 24 T cell receptor beta chains below were found in one sample sequenced in a study of T cell repertoires in ileal Crohn's disease. Regarding time point: neoterminal ileum biopsy at postoperative endoscopy, about 6 months after surgery. Sequencing was performed with immunoSEQ multiplex PCR; in TCRdb, only in-frame clones are kept and a portion is missing. The sample shows roughly 62,000 clones, roughly 91% of them seen only once. Sequencing was carried out using ileal tissue. The receptors shown here come from an adult with Crohn's disease.

CDR3 region: CASRAGIAWNTEAFF. The CDR3 region has the DNA TGCGCCAGCAGAGCAGGGATAGCTTGGAACACTGAAGCTTTCTTT. The gene calls are TRBV4-1 and TRBJ1-1; D is possibly TRBD1 (5 bases). Germline CDR1 reads MGHRA; CDR2 reads YSYEKL. V was cut by 6 bases and J by 1 base, with 15 bases left in between. The CDR3 contains 15 residues.

This clone came up once. CDR3 protein: CASSWGLAGEDTQYF. In DNA, the CDR3 is TGTGCCAGCAGCTGGGGACTAGCGGGAGAAGATACGCAGTATTTT. This chain joins TRBV7-3 and TRBJ2-3, with TRBD2 matching over 14 bases. V lost 4 bases to trimming and J lost 5 bases; unmatched junction nucleotides: 2. CDR3 length: 15 residues. Germline-derived CDR1 and CDR2 are SGHTA and FQGTGA.

The rearrangement joins TRBV28 to TRBJ2-1, with 9 positions matching TRBD1. V gave up 4 bases and J gave up 15 bases; unmatched junction bases: 7. Germline V gives CDR1 MDHEN, CDR2 SYDVKM. CDR3 size: 12 residues. CDR3 sequence: CASSSTGGLGFF. CDR3 DNA sequence: TGTGCCAGCAGTTCCACAGGGGGCCTCGGGTTCTTC.

The chain employs TRBV18 and TRBJ1-4; 10 nucleotides align to TRBD1. The CDR3 covers 17 residues. The germline CDR1 and CDR2 sequences are KGHSH and LQKENI. J lost 5 bases, V lost 1 base, and 7 bases had no gene match. The CDR3 spells CASSPLGQGSRNEKLFF. DNA of the CDR3: TGTGCCAGCTCACCACTGGGACAGGGGTCGCGCAATGAAAAACTGTTTTTT.

V and J are TRBV6-1 and TRBJ2-7; weak D call: TRBD2 (5 bases). CDR1 and CDR2 (germline): MNHNS, SASEGT. The V end was cut by 7 bases, the J end by 3 bases, with 19 bases between. This CDR3 is 15 amino acids long. For the CDR3, the DNA is TGTGCCAGCAATGGGGAGTTTTCGGGCCACTACGAGCAGTACGTC. This codes for CASNGEFSGHYEQYV.

This CDR3 reads CAWRRGLSNTEAFF. In DNA form, the CDR3 reads TGTGCCTGGAGAAGAGGTTTGTCGAACACTGAAGCTTTCTTT. V gene TRBV30 combines with J gene TRBJ1-1; D gene ambiguous. CDR1 GTSNPN and CDR2 SVGIG come from the germline V gene (reference sequence). The CDR3 length is 14 residues. The ends were cut back, 3 bases at V and 1 base at J, with 12 bases in the middle.

The rearrangement links TRBV11-3 to TRBJ2-2; 9 bases are shared with TRBD2. Germline CDR1 is SGHNT and CDR2 is YENEEA. The ends lost 2 bases at V and 4 bases at J; junction bases unmatched: 2. This CDR3 comprises 15 residues. In nucleotides, the CDR3 is TGTGCCAGCAGCTTACCAGCGGGAGGCACCGGGGAGCTGTTTTTT. Translated, it gives CASSLPAGGTGELFF. The variable domain in full, with the rest retrieved from reference TRBV11-3 and TRBJ2-2, is EAGVVQSPRYKIIEKKQPVAFWCNPISGHNTLYWYLQNLGQGPELLIRYENEEAVDDSQLPKDRFSAERLKGVDSTLKIQPAELGDSAVYLCASSLPAGGTGELFFGEGSRLTVL.

V is TRBV4-2 and J is TRBJ2-5; 7 bases line up with TRBD2. The CDR3 has 16 amino acids. The trim removed 1 base at V and 5 bases at J, leaving 10 bases unmatched. CDR1 LGHNA and CDR2 YNFKEQ come from the germline V gene. CDR3 amino acids: CASSQVMGGPGETQYF. The CDR3 DNA reads as TGTGCCAGCAGCCAAGTGATGGGAGGGCCTGGCGAGACCCAGTACTTC.

V gene TRBV2 combines with J gene TRBJ1-1, with D perhaps TRBD1 (5 bases). The CDR3 spans 11 residues. V lost 6 bases and J 8 bases, leaving 10 bases between the germline ends. Germline CDR1 is SNHLY and CDR2 is FYNNEI. This CDR3 is CASRGGREAFF. The CDR3 bases are TGTGCCAGCAGGGGGGGAAGGGAAGCTTTCTTT.

This chain links TRBV5-4 with TRBJ2-5; tentative D call: TRBD2 (5 bases). The CDR3 has 16 residues. Germline assignment: CDR1 SGHNT and CDR2 YYREEE (reference sequence). V was pared by 2 bases and J by 1 base, with 15 bases between. The CDR3 DNA sequence: TGTGCCAGCAGCTTTTTGGGCACTAGAGTCCAAGAGACCCAGTACTTC. Its protein product is CASSFLGTRVQETQYF.

The chain joins TRBV20-1 to TRBJ2-5; D is unresolved. Germline loops: CDR1 DFQATT, CDR2 SNEGSKA (reference sequence). CDR3 size: 10 residues. V lost 2 bases and J 4 bases, leaving 2 bases between the germline ends. CDR3 DNA: TGCAGTGCTAGACTAGAGACCCAGTACTTC. This gives the protein CSARLETQYF.

The chain uses TRBV28 and TRBJ1-2; D possibly corresponds to TRBD1 (5 bases). The CDR3 runs to 13 residues. Trimming left V 4 bases short and J 4 bases short, with 10 bases between. CDR1 is MDHEN and CDR2 is SYDVKM in the germline V gene. The CDR3 DNA follows: TGTGCCAGCAGTTCACAGGATCTCTATGGCTACACCTTC. It is translated as CASSSQDLYGYTF.

This clone appeared once. This sequence joins TRBV6-5 and TRBJ1-5; no definite D call. Germline CDR1 and CDR2: MNHEY and SVGAGI. Trimming cost V 2 bases and J 5 bases, with 7 bases left between them. The CDR3 is 13 amino acids. The chain's CDR3 is CASSYGSDQPQHF. Here the CDR3 DNA reads TGTGCCAGCAGTTACGGTTCGGATCAGCCCCAGCATTTT.

In this sample, this clone turned up once. The V and J genes are TRBV7-2 and TRBJ1-4; 7 bases line up with TRBD1. The CDR3 loop spans 15 amino acids. The germline CDR1 and CDR2 sequences are SGHTA and FQGNSA. V dropped 5 bases and J dropped 8; count of bases not matched to a gene: 11. This chain's CDR3 is CASSRRQGFGEKLFF. The CDR3 nucleotides read TGTGCCAGCAGCCGGAGACAGGGTTTTGGGGAAAAACTGTTTTTT.

The count of this clone is one. The chain joins TRBV21-1 to TRBJ2-2; TRBD1 is the table's D call, not checked against the DNA. TRBV21-1 is reported as a pseudogene. The CDR3 has 17 amino acids. The DNA of the CDR3 is TGTGCCAGCAGCAAAGGTGGGCGGACAGGGGAGGCCGGGGAGCTGTTTTTT. Protein: CASSKGGRTGEAGELFF.

This chain connects TRBV27 to TRBJ1-2; the match to TRBD1 covers 10 bases. Trimming cost V 3 bases and J 6 bases; bases outside gene matches: 16. The CDR3 is made up of 18 amino acids. CDR1 is MNHEY, CDR2 SMNVEV, per germline (reference sequence). DNA for the CDR3: TGTGCCAGCAGTTTGGGACCGGGACAGGGGTTAGATAGCGATGGCTACACCTTC. Protein sequence: CASSLGPGQGLDSDGYTF.

This clone is a singleton in its sample. The gene calls are TRBV2 and TRBJ1-3; 7 bases are a match to TRBD1. The ends lost 6 bases at V and 0 bases at J; junction bases unmatched: 11. This CDR3 contains 17 residues. The germline gives CDR1 SNHLY, CDR2 FYNNEI. The CDR3 spells CASSVPGTVTSGNTIYF. The CDR3 nucleotides read TGTGCCAGCAGCGTGCCCGGGACAGTGACCTCTGGAAACACCATATATTTT.

This clone was picked up a small number of times. This chain links TRBV19 with TRBJ1-2; no reliable D call. The CDR3 is made up of 16 amino acids. Trimming shortened V by 5 bases and J by 3 bases, and 19 bases separated the two germline ends. In germline, CDR1 is LNHDA, CDR2 SQIVND (reference sequence). The CDR3 loop reads CASSQEPGRSHYGYTF. The CDR3 DNA reads TGTGCCAGTAGTCAAGAACCGGGGAGGAGCCACTATGGCTACACCTTC.

V gene TRBV7-8 combines with J gene TRBJ2-3; 11 nucleotides match TRBD2. Germline trimming cut 10 bases from V and 6 bases from J; bases unmatched to any gene: 9. The CDR3 contains 14 residues. Germline lookup yields CDR1 SGHVS and CDR2 FQNEAQ. CDR3 sequence: CAIGSGGAGDTQYF. The CDR3 DNA sequence: TGTGCCATTGGTAGCGGGGGGGCAGGGGATACGCAGTATTTT.

The V and J genes are TRBV6-5 and TRBJ1-3; D unresolved. CDR1 and CDR2 from the germline V gene are MNHEY and SVGAGI. The V and J ends lost 4 bases and 4 bases respectively, with 11 bases between them. The CDR3 sequence is 14 residues long. CDR3 nucleotide sequence: TGTGCCAGCAGTTTCCTTCCGTCGGGAAACACCATATATTTT. Its translation: CASSFLPSGNTIYF.

A few counts support this clone. The rearrangement links TRBV30 to TRBJ1-3, with 7 nucleotides matching TRBD1. Looked up from germline, CDR1 is GTSNPN and CDR2 is SVGIG (reference sequence). This CDR3 has 15 residues. V was clipped by 4 bases and J by 0 bases; unmatched bases: 6. The CDR3 is CAWKGQDLSGNTIYF. The CDR3 DNA follows: TGTGCCTGGAAAGGACAGGATCTCTCTGGAAACACCATATATTTT.

As DNA, the CDR3 is TGTGCCTGGAGAGACAGGGCCAACGGCTACACCTTC. Amino acid sequence: CAWRDRANGYTF. The chain uses TRBV30 and TRBJ1-2; 7 bases agree with TRBD1. J gave up 8 bases and V 3 bases, and 6 bases lay outside the gene matches. Germline CDR1 GTSNPN, CDR2 SVGIG (reference sequence). This CDR3 spans 12 amino acids.

The V and J genes are TRBV29-1 and TRBJ2-1, with 7 bases identical to TRBD1. Germline-derived CDR1 and CDR2 are SQVTM and ANQGSEA. Trimming took 6 bases from V and 6 from J; bases not matched to a gene: 5. This CDR3 region has 12 residues. The DNA for the CDR3 is TGCAGCGTGGGACAGACTCTCAATGAGCAGTTCTTC. This translates into CSVGQTLNEQFF.

The rearrangement links TRBV6-5 to TRBJ1-2; maybe TRBD1 (6 bases). The CDR3 consists of 16 residues. CDR1 and CDR2 from the germline V gene are MNHEY and SVGAGI. V lost 2 bases to trimming and J lost 8 bases, with 21 bases between them. This CDR3 is CASSYTEHLTGYGYTF. The CDR3 DNA reads TGTGCCAGCAGTTACACCGAACACTTAACAGGGTACGGCTACACCTTC.